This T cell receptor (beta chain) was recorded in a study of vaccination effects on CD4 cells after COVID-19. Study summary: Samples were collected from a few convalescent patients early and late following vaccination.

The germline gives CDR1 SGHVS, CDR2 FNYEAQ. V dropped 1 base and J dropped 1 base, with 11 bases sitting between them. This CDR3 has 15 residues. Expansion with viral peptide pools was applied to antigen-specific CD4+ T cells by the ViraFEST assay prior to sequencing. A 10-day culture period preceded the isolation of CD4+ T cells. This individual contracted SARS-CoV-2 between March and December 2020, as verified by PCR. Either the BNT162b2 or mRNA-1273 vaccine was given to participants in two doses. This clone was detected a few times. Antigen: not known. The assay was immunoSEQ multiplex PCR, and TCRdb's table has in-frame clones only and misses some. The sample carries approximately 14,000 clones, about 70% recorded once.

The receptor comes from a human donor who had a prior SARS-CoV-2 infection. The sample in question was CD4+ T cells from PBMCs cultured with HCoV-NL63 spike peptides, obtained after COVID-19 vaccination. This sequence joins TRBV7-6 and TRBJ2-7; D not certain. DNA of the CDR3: TGTGCCAGCAGCTTAGATAGCTGGGGTTCCTACGAGCAGTACTTC. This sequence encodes CASSLDSWGSYEQYF.